This T cell receptor (beta chain) was captured in a study of blood T cell repertoires in COVID-19. The CDR3 contains 13 residues. Trimming removed 1 base at V and 3 bases at J, with 7 bases between. The V gene's germline CDR1 is SGHVS and CDR2 FNYEAQ. The repertoire was sequenced with immunoSEQ multiplex PCR; TCRdb's copy has only in-frame clones and lacks some. This table has approximately 180,000 clones, about 75% appearing once. The chain employs TRBV7-6 and TRBJ2-7, with D perhaps TRBD1 (6 bases). The sequenced sample consisted of peripheral blood. The origin of this receptor is a woman aged 65 to 85 with acute or convalescent COVID-19. In DNA form, the CDR3 reads TGTGCCAGCAGCTTAGGAGGGGGCTACGAGCAGTACTTC. This encodes CASSLGGGYEQYF.